The following is a T cell receptor beta chain sequence with its context. The sample comes from a study of blood T cell repertoires in COVID-19. The method was immunoSEQ multiplex PCR; TCRdb's version includes in-frame clones alone and lacks a portion of them. Altogether 200,000 to 250,000 clones are present, roughly 90% being singletons, with the ten largest covering about 2.2%. Trimming took 1 base from V and 10 from J, leaving 14 bases between them. Germline lookup yields CDR1 SEHNR and CDR2 FQNEAQ (reference sequence). The CDR3 is 14 amino acids. Source material: peripheral blood. The chain carries TRBV7-9 and TRBJ2-4; possibly TRBD1 for D (5 bases). This TCR was sampled from a woman in her fifties or sixties with acute or convalescent COVID-19. The CDR3 reads CASSLGSTVGIQYF. DNA for the CDR3: TGTGCCAGCAGCTTAGGCTCGACAGTGGGGATTCAGTACTTC.